This T cell receptor beta chain emerged from a study of T cell responses to AZD1222 COVID-19 vaccine. Measured with immunoSEQ multiplex PCR; TCRdb has only the in-frame clones, and not every one. The sample includes about 110,000 clones, about 85% seen only once; the top ten take 2% to 3%. The J segment lost 5 bases and the V segment lost 2 bases, leaving 12 bases of the junction unmatched. This CDR3 spans 17 amino acids. Looked up from germline, CDR1 is LGHDT and CDR2 is YNNKEL (reference sequence). This sequence joins TRBV3-1 (or the pseudogene TRBV3-2) and TRBJ2-5, with 9 nucleotides matching TRBD1. The sample here was peripheral blood, taken 28 days after the second AZD1222 dose. The receptor was derived from an adult who received the AZD1222 COVID-19 vaccine. CDR3 nucleotides: TGTGCCAGCAGCCAACACTGGCCATGGACAGGGGAGGAGACCCAGTACTTC. This gives the protein CASSQHWPWTGEETQYF.